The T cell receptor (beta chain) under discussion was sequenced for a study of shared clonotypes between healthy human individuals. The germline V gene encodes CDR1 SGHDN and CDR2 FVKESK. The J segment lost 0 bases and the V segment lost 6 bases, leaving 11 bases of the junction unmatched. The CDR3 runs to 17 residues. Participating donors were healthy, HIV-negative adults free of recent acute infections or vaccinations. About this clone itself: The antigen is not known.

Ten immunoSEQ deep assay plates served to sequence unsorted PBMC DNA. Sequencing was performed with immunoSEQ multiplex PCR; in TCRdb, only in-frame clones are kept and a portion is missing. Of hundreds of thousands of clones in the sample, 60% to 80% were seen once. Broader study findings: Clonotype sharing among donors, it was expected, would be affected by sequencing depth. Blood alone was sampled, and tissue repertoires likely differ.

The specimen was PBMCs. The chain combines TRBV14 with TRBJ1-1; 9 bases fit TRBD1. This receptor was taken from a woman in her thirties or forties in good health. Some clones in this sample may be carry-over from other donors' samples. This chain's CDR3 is CASSPGTGRLVNTEAFF. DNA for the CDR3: TGTGCCAGCAGTCCCGGGACAGGGAGGCTGGTGAACACTGAAGCTTTCTTT.